This entry lists 4 T cell receptor beta chains sequenced from one sample in a study of shared clonotypes between healthy human individuals. Method: immunoSEQ multiplex PCR; TCRdb's copy keeps in-frame clones and lacks some. The sample records 640,000 or so clones, about three quarters being singletons. Material for sequencing was memory CD4+ T cells sorted from blood. The subset: CD45RA-negative fraction. The source is a woman aged 30 to 39 in good health.

The genes are TRBV11-2 and TRBJ2-5; 9 bases are a match to TRBD1. The CDR3 has 15 residues. Germline V gene sequence: CDR1 SGHAT, CDR2 FQNNGV. Trimming cost V 5 bases and J 5 bases; bases outside gene matches: 9. The DNA of the CDR3 is TGTGCCAGCAGCCCTAGGACAGGGGAAATGGAGACCCAGTACTTC. This codes for CASSPRTGEMETQYF.

The V gene is TRBV28, the J gene TRBJ2-7, with D perhaps matching TRBD2 (6 bases). CDR1 and CDR2 from the germline V gene are MDHEN and SYDVKM. The CDR3 has 14 amino acids. V was cut by 2 bases and J by 0 bases, with 8 bases left in between. As DNA, the CDR3 is TGTGCCAGCAGTTTAGGGGACTTCTCCTACGAGCAGTACTTC. This encodes CASSLGDFSYEQYF.

A few counts support this clone. The gene calls are TRBV4-2 and TRBJ2-3; 10 nucleotides line up with TRBD2. The CDR3 is made up of 16 amino acids. Germline trimming cut 0 bases from V and 9 bases from J; bases unmatched to any gene: 9. The germline V gene encodes CDR1 LGHNA and CDR2 YNFKEQ. CDR3 sequence reads: CASSQDRAGGPLTQYF. CDR3 bases: TGTGCCAGCAGCCAAGATAGAGCGGGAGGGCCCCTCACGCAGTATTTT.

V usage is TRBV7-9 and J usage is TRBJ1-2; 8 positions match TRBD1. V lost 5 bases, J lost 2 bases, and 4 bases stayed unmatched. Germline CDR1 and CDR2: SEHNR and FQNEAQ (reference sequence). The CDR3 is 14 amino acids. For the CDR3, the DNA is TGTGCCAGCAGCGAGCGACAGGGGAACTATGGCTACACCTTC. Protein: CASSERQGNYGYTF.